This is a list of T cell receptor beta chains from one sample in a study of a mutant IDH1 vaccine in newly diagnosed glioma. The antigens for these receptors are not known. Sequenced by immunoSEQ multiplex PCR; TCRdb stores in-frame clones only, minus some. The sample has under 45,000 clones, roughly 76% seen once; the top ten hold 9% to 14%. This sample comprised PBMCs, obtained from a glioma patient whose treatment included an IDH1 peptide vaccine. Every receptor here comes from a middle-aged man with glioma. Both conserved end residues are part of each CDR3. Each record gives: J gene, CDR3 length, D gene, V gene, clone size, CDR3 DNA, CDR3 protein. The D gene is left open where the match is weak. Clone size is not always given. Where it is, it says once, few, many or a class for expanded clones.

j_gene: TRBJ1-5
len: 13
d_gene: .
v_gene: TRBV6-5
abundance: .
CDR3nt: TGTGCCAGCAGTCCGGGTCCGGGTCAGCCCCAGCATTTT
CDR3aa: CASSPGPGQPQHF

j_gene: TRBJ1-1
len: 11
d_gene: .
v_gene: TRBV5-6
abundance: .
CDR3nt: TGTGCCAGCAGCTTGAACACTGAAGCTTTCTTT
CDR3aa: CASSLNTEAFF

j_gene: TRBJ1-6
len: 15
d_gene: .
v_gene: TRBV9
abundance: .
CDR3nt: TGTGCCAGCAGCGTATTAAGTGAGGATAATTCACCCCTCCACTTT
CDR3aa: CASSVLSEDNSPLHF

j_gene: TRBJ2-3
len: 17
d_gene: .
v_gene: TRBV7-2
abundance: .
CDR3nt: TGTGCCAGCAGCCTAACGTTTATTTCGGGCCAGACCTATACGCAGTATTTT
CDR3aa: CASSLTFISGQTYTQYF

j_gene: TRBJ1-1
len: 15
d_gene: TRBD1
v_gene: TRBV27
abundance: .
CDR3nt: TGTGCCAGCAGTCCAGGGACAGGGGGGAGGACTGAAGCTTTCTTT
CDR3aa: CASSPGTGGRTEAFF

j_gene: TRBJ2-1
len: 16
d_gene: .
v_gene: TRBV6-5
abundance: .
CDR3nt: TGTGCCAGCAGTTACTCGAGGAGGGGGCGCGTAAATGAGCAGTTCTTC
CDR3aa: CASSYSRRGRVNEQFF

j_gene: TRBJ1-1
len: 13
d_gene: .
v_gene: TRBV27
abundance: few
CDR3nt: TGTGCCAGCAGCTTTGGCAGGTCCACTGAAGCTTTCTTT
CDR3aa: CASSFGRSTEAFF

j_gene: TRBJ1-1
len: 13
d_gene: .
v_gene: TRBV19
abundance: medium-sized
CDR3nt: TGTGCCAGTAGTCGGGGAGGGCGGACTGAAGCTTTCTTT
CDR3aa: CASSRGGRTEAFF

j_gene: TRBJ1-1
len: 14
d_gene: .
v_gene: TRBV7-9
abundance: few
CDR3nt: TGTGCCAGCAGCTACCCGAACCGGGACACTGAAGCTTTCTTT
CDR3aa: CASSYPNRDTEAFF

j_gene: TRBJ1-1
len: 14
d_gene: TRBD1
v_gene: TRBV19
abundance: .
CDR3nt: TGTGCCAGTAGTCCCTGGACAGGGAGCACTGAAGCTTTCTTT
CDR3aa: CASSPWTGSTEAFF

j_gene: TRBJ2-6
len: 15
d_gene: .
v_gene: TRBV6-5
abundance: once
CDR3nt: TGTGCCAGCAGTTATCAGGTGGCTGGGGCCAACGTCCTGACTTTC
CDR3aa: CASSYQVAGANVLTF

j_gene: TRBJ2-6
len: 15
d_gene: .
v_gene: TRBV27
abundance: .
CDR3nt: TGTGCCAGCAGATTTAGGGGCTCTGGGGCCAACGTCCTGACTTTC
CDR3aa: CASRFRGSGANVLTF

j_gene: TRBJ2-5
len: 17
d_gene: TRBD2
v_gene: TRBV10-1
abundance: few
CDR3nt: TGCGCCAGCAGTGGGCCGGGACTAGCGGGATTATGGGAGACCCAGTACTTC
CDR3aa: CASSGPGLAGLWETQYF

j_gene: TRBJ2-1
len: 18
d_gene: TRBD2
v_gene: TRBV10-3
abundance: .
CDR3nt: TGTGCCATCAGTGCACTGGGCGGGAGTGGTTCAACCTACAATGAGCAGTTCTTC
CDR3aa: CAISALGGSGSTYNEQFF

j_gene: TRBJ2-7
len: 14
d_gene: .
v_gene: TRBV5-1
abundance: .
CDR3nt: TGCGCCAGCAGCTCGACGGGACCCCCGTACGAGCAGTACTTC
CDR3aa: CASSSTGPPYEQYF

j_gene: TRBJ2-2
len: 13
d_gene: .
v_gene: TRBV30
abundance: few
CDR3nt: TGTGCCTGGAGCGCTACGGACACCGGGGAGCTGTTTTTT
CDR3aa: CAWSATDTGELFF

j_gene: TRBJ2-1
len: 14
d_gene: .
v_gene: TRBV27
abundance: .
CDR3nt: TGTGCCAGCAGTTTGTACAGAACCTACAATGAGCAGTTCTTC
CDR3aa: CASSLYRTYNEQFF

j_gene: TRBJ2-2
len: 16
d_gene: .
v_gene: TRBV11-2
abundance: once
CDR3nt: TGTGCCAGCAGCTTAGTGCTAGGGAGGTTAGCCGGGGAGCTGTTTTTT
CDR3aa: CASSLVLGRLAGELFF

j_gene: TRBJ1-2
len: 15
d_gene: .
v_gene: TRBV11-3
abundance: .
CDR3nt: TGTGCCAGCAGCTTAGTCCAGGGAGCATCGGGCGGCTACACCTTC
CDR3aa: CASSLVQGASGGYTF

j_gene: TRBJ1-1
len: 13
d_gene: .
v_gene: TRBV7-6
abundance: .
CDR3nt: TGTGCCAGCAGCTTAAAAGGAGGGACTGAAGCTTTCTTT
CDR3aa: CASSLKGGTEAFF

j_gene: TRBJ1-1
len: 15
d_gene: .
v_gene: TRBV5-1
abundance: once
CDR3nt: TGCGCCAGCAGGACTAGCGTAAACATGAACACTGAAGCTTTCTTT
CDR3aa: CASRTSVNMNTEAFF

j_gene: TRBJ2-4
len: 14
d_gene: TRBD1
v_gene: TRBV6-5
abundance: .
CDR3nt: TGTGCCAGCAGCGACAGGGACGGCAAAAACATTCAGTACTTC
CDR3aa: CASSDRDGKNIQYF

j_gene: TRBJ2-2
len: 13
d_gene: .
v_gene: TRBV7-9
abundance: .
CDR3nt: TGTGCCAGCAGCTCCTCCAGGGGCGGGGAGCTGTTTTTT
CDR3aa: CASSSSRGGELFF

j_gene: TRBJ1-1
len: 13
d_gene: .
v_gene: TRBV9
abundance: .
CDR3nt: TGTGCCAGCAGCGTAGACCACAACACTGAAGCTTTCTTT
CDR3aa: CASSVDHNTEAFF

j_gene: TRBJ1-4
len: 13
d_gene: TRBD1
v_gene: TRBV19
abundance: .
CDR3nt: TGTGCCAGTACCGGGACAGGAGGGGAAAAACTGTTTTTT
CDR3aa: CASTGTGGEKLFF

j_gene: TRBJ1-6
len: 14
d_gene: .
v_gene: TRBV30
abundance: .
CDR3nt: TGTGCCTGGAGTCATCGGACAGATAATTCACCCCTCCACTTT
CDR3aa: CAWSHRTDNSPLHF

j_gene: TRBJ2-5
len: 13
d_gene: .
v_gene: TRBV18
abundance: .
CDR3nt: TGTGCCAGCTCACCAAACAAAGGAGGGACCCAGTACTTC
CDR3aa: CASSPNKGGTQYF